This section outlines one TCR beta chain sequence together with its context. Gene names are the mouse ones. The read ends 1 residue shy of where the CDR3 ends; the end is completed using the germline J gene. J gave up 4 bases and V 4 bases, and 1 base lay outside the gene matches. The CDR3 spans 13 residues. Per germline, CDR1 SGHSA and CDR2 FRNQAP. Time point described: mouse harvest day 7 after allogeneic transplant. Tail vein injection delivered 10^7 T-cell-depleted bone marrow cells and 10^6 splenic CD5+ T cells. The data were taken from a study of tissue T cells after allogeneic stem cell transplantation. Survey-depth TCRbeta CDR3 sequencing reported V/J genes and productive frequencies. Profiling relied on immunoSEQ multiplex PCR, and the TCRdb table lists in-frame clones only, not all of them. The data show more than 3,500 clones, approximately 59% seen once.

Sequenced sample: spleen. This sequence originates from a female BALB/c mouse given C57BL/6 T cells with graft-versus-host disease after an allogeneic hematopoietic cell transplant. The chain has TRBV16 and TRBJ2-5; 8 bases fit TRBD2. CDR3 amino acids: CASSWGGEDTQYF. The CDR3 DNA, read in part, is TGTGCAAGCAGCTGGGGGGGCGAAGACACCCAGTAC.